This TCR beta chain came from a study of T cell changes during pregnancy in multiple sclerosis. Here immunoSEQ multiplex PCR was the method, and the copy in TCRdb shows in-frame clones only, minus some. The sample comprises about 100,000 clones, approximately 90% of which are singletons, and 1% to 1.5% rests with the top ten. With V trimmed by 1 base and J by 12 bases, 4 bases remained unmatched. The CDR3 has 13 residues. In germline, CDR1 is SGHNT, CDR2 YYREEE (reference sequence). The clonotype was recovered from a female donor with multiple sclerosis, enrolled in a pregnancy study. Sequenced here: peripheral blood, sampled in the second trimester of pregnancy. This rearrangement joins TRBV5-4 to TRBJ1-4; 9 bases are a match to TRBD1. Here the CDR3 DNA reads TGTGCCAGCAGCTTGTGGGGACAGGGAGAACTGTTTTTT. Amino acid sequence: CASSLWGQGELFF.